This TCR beta chain comes out of a study of blood T cell repertoires in COVID-19. Overall study context: Sites in the United States, Italy and Spain provided acute and convalescent COVID-19 samples. T cells, B-cell-depleted T cells, or PBMCs provided the cDNA or gDNA that served as material.

This clone was observed a single time. CDR1 and CDR2 (germline): SGHVS, FNYEAQ. The CDR3 covers 11 residues. The germline V and J ends were trimmed by 6 bases and 5 bases, with 5 bases remaining between them. In the study's own analysis: Amplification from reference gene primers served as the basis for estimated nucleated cell counts. Sequenced by immunoSEQ multiplex PCR; TCRdb stores in-frame clones only, minus some. The V and J calls and clone size were taken over from that table, and D and trimming were inferred from the DNA. The sample consists of around 52,000 clones, around 82% of them appearing once.

V and J are TRBV7-6 and TRBJ2-1; D remains ambiguous. The sample comprised peripheral blood. The receptor comes from a woman aged 80 or older with acute or convalescent COVID-19. CDR3 sequence reads: CASSQNNEQFF. Written as DNA, the CDR3 is TGTGCCAGCAGTCAGAACAATGAGCAGTTCTTC.